The 15 T cell receptor beta chains below all came from one sample that was sequenced in a study of OX40 agonist ivuxolimab in advanced cancers. Some clones are missing from TCRdb's copy, which holds only in-frame ones; the method was immunoSEQ multiplex PCR. Of roughly 29,000 clones listed, more than 75% are singletons. The sequenced sample was CD4+ or CD8+ T cells sorted from blood, obtained in a trial of the OX40 agonist ivuxolimab. The source of these receptors is an adult with an advanced solid tumor such as melanoma, head and neck, liver or kidney cancer.

The chain couples TRBV2 to TRBJ2-7; no clear D. The CDR3 sequence is 12 residues long. V lost 8 bases, J lost 2 bases, and 10 bases lay in between. Looked up from germline, CDR1 is SNHLY and CDR2 is FYNNEI. In nucleotides, the CDR3 is TGTGCCAGCCCCGGACGGGCCTACGAGCAGTACTTC. Translation gives CASPGRAYEQYF.

The chain couples TRBV28 to TRBJ2-7; D possibly matches TRBD1 or TRBD2 (5 bases each). This CDR3 is 15 amino acids long. The germline V gene has CDR1 MDHEN and CDR2 SYDVKM. The V gene lost 2 bases and the J gene lost 2 bases, with 13 bases spanning the gap. The CDR3 protein is CASSLIGDPTYEQYF. The CDR3 nucleotides are TGTGCCAGCAGTTTAATCGGGGACCCTACCTACGAGCAGTACTTC.

The chain recombines TRBV2 with TRBJ2-5, with 7 positions matching TRBD1. CDR3 size: 14 residues. The ends lost 2 bases at V and 2 bases at J; junction bases unmatched: 2. Germline lookup yields CDR1 SNHLY and CDR2 FYNNEI. The CDR3 nucleotides read TGTGCCAGCAGTGAATGGGGACAGCAAGAGACCCAGTACTTC. Protein product: CASSEWGQQETQYF.

Note on this clone: This specimen includes other DNA sequences encoding the same CDR3. The CDR3 DNA is TGTGCCAGTAGTATGGGGACAGGGGCGTACGAGCAGTACTTC. Encoded protein: CASSMGTGAYEQYF. V and J are TRBV19 and TRBJ2-7; 10 positions agree with TRBD1. The CDR3 consists of 14 residues. Germline loops: CDR1 LNHDA, CDR2 SQIVND (reference sequence). V was clipped by 3 bases and J by 4 bases; unmatched bases: 3.

V and J are TRBV6-1 and TRBJ2-1, with 13 bases lining up with TRBD2. V was pared by 6 bases and J by 5 bases, with 4 bases of the junction left unmatched. There are 15 residues in the CDR3. Germline V gene data show CDR1 as MNHNS and CDR2 as SASEGT. In DNA form, the CDR3 reads TGTGCCAGCAGACTAGCGGGGGGGCCGAACAATGAGCAGTTCTTC. It codes for CASRLAGGPNNEQFF.

The gene calls are TRBV6-5 and TRBJ1-2, with 7 bases matching TRBD1. V shed 6 bases, J shed 3 bases, and the junction held 10 bases outside the gene matches. CDR3 length equals 15 residues. Per germline, CDR1 MNHEY and CDR2 SVGAGI. The CDR3, as DNA: TGTGCCAGCAGCCTCTACAGGGGAGGAGACTATGGCTACACCTTC. Translating it yields CASSLYRGGDYGYTF.

The rearrangement links TRBV14 to TRBJ2-7; 9 bases are shared with TRBD1. The CDR3 is made up of 14 amino acids. The V segment lost 6 bases and the J segment 4 bases; nucleotides outside the gene matches: 7. In germline, CDR1 is SGHDN, CDR2 FVKESK. CDR3 sequence (DNA): TGTGCCAGCAGAGCAACAGGGGGCGGGTACGAGCAGTACTTC. Translation gives CASRATGGGYEQYF.

CDR3 amino acids: CASSIDGGREQYF. The CDR3 DNA reads as TGTGCCAGTAGTATAGATGGAGGGCGCGAGCAGTACTTC. The rearrangement joins TRBV19 to TRBJ2-7, with a possible D match to TRBD2 (6 bases). V was pared by 0 bases and J by 6 bases, with 9 bases between. Germline V gene sequence: CDR1 LNHDA, CDR2 SQIVND (reference sequence). The CDR3 contains 13 residues.

This rearrangement joins TRBV10-1 to TRBJ1-2; possible D gene TRBD1, 6 bases. This CDR3 comprises 13 residues. The germline V gene encodes CDR1 WNHNN and CDR2 SYGVQD (reference sequence). The V gene lost 0 bases and the J gene lost 4 bases, with 6 bases spanning the gap. The CDR3 loop is CASSESDSYGYTF. In DNA form, the CDR3 reads TGCGCCAGCAGTGAGTCGGACAGCTATGGCTACACCTTC.

DNA for the CDR3: TGTGCCATCTATGGAGAGGGTTCTAGCGGCGAGTACAATGAGCAGTTCTTC. As protein: CAIYGEGSSGEYNEQFF. The genes are TRBV2 and TRBJ2-1; 7 nucleotides line up with TRBD2. Germline CDR1 and CDR2: SNHLY and FYNNEI. This CDR3 contains 17 residues. After removal of 10 bases from V and 4 bases from J, the junction contained 19 bases not matched to a gene.

The chain links TRBV29-1 to TRBJ2-5, with a tentative D call TRBD1 (6 bases). Looked up from germline, CDR1 is SQVTM and CDR2 is ANQGSEA. Deletions cut 4 bases from V and 4 bases from J, with 13 bases between. CDR3 size: 13 residues. CDR3 DNA: TGCAGCGTTGTCATCAGGGGTACAGAGACCCAGTACTTC. It specifies CSVVIRGTETQYF.

This chain uses TRBV5-1 with TRBJ1-1; 8 bases are shared with TRBD1. Trimming removed 2 bases from V and 2 bases from J; junction bases left unmatched: 5. CDR3 length equals 15 residues. Germline CDR1 and CDR2: SGHRS and YFSETQ. CDR3 sequence reads: CASSFGQGANTEAFF. Here the CDR3 DNA reads TGCGCCAGCAGCTTCGGACAGGGAGCCAACACTGAAGCTTTCTTT.

The chain carries TRBV7-2 and TRBJ2-3; D possibly uses TRBD1 or TRBD2 (6 bases each). The CDR3 extends over 15 amino acids. V lost 5 bases and J 3 bases, leaving 15 bases between the germline ends. Germline V gene lookup returns CDR1 SGHTA and CDR2 FQGNSA. The CDR3 bases are TGTGCCAGCAGCCGGGGGCTTCCCCCGACAGATACGCAGTATTTT. This gives the protein CASSRGLPPTDTQYF. Using reference TRBV7-2 and TRBJ2-3 for the parts outside the CDR3, the full variable domain is GAGVSQSPSNKVTEKGKDVELRCDPISGHTALYWYRQSLGQGLEFLIYFQGNSAPDKSGLPSDRFSAERTGGSVSTLTIQRTQQEDSAVYLCASSRGLPPTDTQYFGPGTRLTVL.

The chain employs TRBV25-1 and TRBJ1-2; possibly TRBD1 for D (5 bases). Germline assignment: CDR1 MGHDK and CDR2 SYGVNS. V lost 4 bases and J 4 bases, leaving 16 bases between the germline ends. This CDR3 contains 15 residues. For the CDR3, the DNA is TGTGCCAGCAGTGCAACAGACAGCGTGATCTATGGCTACACCTTC. This translates into CASSATDSVIYGYTF.

The CDR3 spells CASSLGWTGVYSTDGYTF. CDR3 nucleotides: TGTGCCAGCAGCTTGGGTTGGACAGGGGTCTATTCCACTGATGGCTACACCTTC. The rearrangement links TRBV5-4 to TRBJ1-2, with TRBD1 identical over 9 bases. CDR3 length: 18 residues. V was pared by 0 bases and J by 6 bases, with 15 bases of the junction left unmatched. Germline V gives CDR1 SGHNT, CDR2 YYREEE (reference sequence).